These 9 T cell receptor beta chains came from one sample sequenced in a study of PD-L1 blockade in urothelial cancer. Sequenced by immunoSEQ multiplex PCR; TCRdb stores in-frame clones only, minus some. The sample has tens of thousands of clones; 88% are singletons. Sample time point: peripheral blood 6 weeks after treatment start. The sample consisted of PBMCs, taken around atezolizumab (anti-PD-L1) treatment. Receptor source: a man in his sixties with urothelial cancer.

This chain uses TRBV9 with TRBJ2-3; weak D call: TRBD1 (6 bases). The CDR3 covers 15 residues. CDR1 and CDR2 from the germline V gene are SGDLS and YYNGEE. V lost 3 bases and J 6 bases, leaving 17 bases between the germline ends. The CDR3 coding sequence is TGTGCCAGCAGCGCCGTGGGGGCCCTAGGGGATACGCAGTATTTT. As protein: CASSAVGALGDTQYF.

V is TRBV11-3 and J is TRBJ2-7, with 10 bases identical to TRBD2. V was pared by 3 bases and J by 12 bases, with 11 bases of the junction left unmatched. This CDR3 comprises 14 residues. Germline V lookup: CDR1 SGHNT, CDR2 YENEEA. CDR3 DNA sequence: TGTGCCAGCAGCTTTCTCCTTAATAGCGGGGGGATGTACTTC. Translated: CASSFLLNSGGMYF.

The chain links TRBV30 to TRBJ1-5; no firm D call. The CDR3 length is 13 residues. Trimming removed 5 bases from V and 1 base from J, with 9 bases in between. In germline, CDR1 is GTSNPN, CDR2 SVGIG (reference sequence). CDR3 sequence: CAWAAGSNQPQHF. CDR3 in DNA: TGTGCCTGGGCGGCGGGGAGCAATCAGCCCCAGCATTTT.

The chain links TRBV27 to TRBJ2-2; 9 bases fit TRBD2. The V gene's germline CDR1 is MNHEY and CDR2 SMNVEV (reference sequence). This CDR3 comprises 16 residues. Trimming took 6 bases from V and 5 from J; bases not matched to a gene: 10. The CDR3 DNA is TGTGCCAGCAGCTTCCGTAGCGGGGGAGGAACCGGGGAGCTGTTTTTT. It is translated as CASSFRSGGGTGELFF.

The gene calls are TRBV6-4 and TRBJ1-6; D not resolved. The CDR3 is 13 residues long. The germline gives CDR1 MRHNA, CDR2 SNTAGT. Between the trimmed V and J ends, which lost 3 bases and 7 bases, there was a span of 7 bases. The CDR3 region is CASSEDSNSPLHF. The DNA for the CDR3 is TGTGCCAGCAGTGAGGACTCAAATTCACCCCTCCACTTT.

The J gene is TRBJ2-1, the V gene TRBV30, with D perhaps TRBD2 (5 bases). V was cut by 0 bases and J by 9 bases, with 6 bases left in between. The CDR3 has 11 amino acids. The germline V gene encodes CDR1 GTSNPN and CDR2 SVGIG (reference sequence). CDR3 DNA sequence: TGTGCCTGGAGTGTCGGGGTTGAGCAGTTCTTC. Translated: CAWSVGVEQFF. Full variable domain (missing parts from reference TRBV30 and TRBJ2-1): SQTIHQWPATLVQPVGSPLSLECTVEGTSNPNLYWYRQAAGRGLQLLFYSVGIGQISSEVPQNLSASRPQDRQFILSSKKLLLSDSGFYLCAWSVGVEQFFGPGTRLTVL.

The chain uses TRBV19 and TRBJ2-7, with unresolved D. V lost 3 bases and J 0 bases, leaving 9 bases between the germline ends. This CDR3 is 14 amino acids long. Germline CDR1 reads LNHDA; CDR2 reads SQIVND (reference sequence). The CDR3 sequence is CASSITRGSYEQYF. DNA for the CDR3: TGTGCCAGTAGTATCACCAGAGGCTCCTACGAGCAGTACTTC.

The CDR3 nucleotides read TGTGCCAGCAGTCTGGACTCGAGCTCCTACAATGAGCAGTTCTTC. Protein product: CASSLDSSSYNEQFF. This chain uses TRBV7-2 with TRBJ2-1; weak D call: TRBD2 (5 bases). The germline V gene has CDR1 SGHTA and CDR2 FQGNSA. CDR3 length: 15 amino acids. Trimming cost V 6 bases and J 0 bases, with 12 bases left between them.

This chain connects TRBV19 to TRBJ2-3; D is undetermined. The CDR3 totals 16 residues. Germline-derived CDR1 and CDR2 are LNHDA and SQIVND (reference sequence). V gave up 5 bases and J gave up 0 bases, with 15 bases separating them. CDR3 coding DNA: TGTGCCAGTAGTCCTTACGGAGCCACTAGCACAGATACGCAGTATTTT. Translation: CASSPYGATSTDTQYF.